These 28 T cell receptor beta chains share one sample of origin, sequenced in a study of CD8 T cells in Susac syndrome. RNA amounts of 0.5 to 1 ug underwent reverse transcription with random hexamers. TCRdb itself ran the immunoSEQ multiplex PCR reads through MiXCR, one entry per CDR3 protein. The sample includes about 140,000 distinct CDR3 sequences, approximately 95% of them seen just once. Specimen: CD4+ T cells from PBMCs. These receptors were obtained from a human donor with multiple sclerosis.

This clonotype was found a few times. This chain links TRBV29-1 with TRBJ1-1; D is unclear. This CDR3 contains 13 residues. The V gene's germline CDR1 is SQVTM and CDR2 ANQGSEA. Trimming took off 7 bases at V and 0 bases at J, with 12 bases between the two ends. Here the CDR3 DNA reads TGCAGCGAGTCGACGGGCATGAACACTGAAGCTTTCTTT. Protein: CSESTGMNTEAFF.

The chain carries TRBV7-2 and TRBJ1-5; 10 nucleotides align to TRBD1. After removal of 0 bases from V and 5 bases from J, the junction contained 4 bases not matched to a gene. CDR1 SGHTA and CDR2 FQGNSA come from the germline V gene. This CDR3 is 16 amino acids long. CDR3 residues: CASSLAGQGTYQPQHF. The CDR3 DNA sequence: TGTGCCAGCAGCTTAGCGGGACAGGGGACTTATCAGCCCCAGCATTTT.

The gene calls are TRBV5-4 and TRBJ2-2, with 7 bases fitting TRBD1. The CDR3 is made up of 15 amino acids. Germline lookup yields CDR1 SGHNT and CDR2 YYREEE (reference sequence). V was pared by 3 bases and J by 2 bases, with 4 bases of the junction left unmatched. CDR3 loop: CASSYGTVNTGELFF. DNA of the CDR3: TGTGCCAGCAGCTACGGGACAGTTAACACCGGGGAGCTGTTTTTT.

The DNA of the CDR3 is TGTGCCTGGAGTGGGGACAGGGGCAATCAGCCCCAGCATTTT. Encoded protein: CAWSGDRGNQPQHF. The rearrangement uses TRBV30 and TRBJ1-5; TRBD1 matches at 9 bases. V dropped 1 base and J dropped 2; count of bases not matched to a gene: 0. Germline V CDR1 and CDR2: GTSNPN, SVGIG (reference sequence). The CDR3 spans 14 residues.

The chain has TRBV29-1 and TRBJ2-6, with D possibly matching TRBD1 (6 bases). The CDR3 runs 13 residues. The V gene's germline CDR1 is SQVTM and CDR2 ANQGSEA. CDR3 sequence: CAYRAPGANVLTF. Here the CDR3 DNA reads TGCGCCTACAGGGCTCCTGGGGCCAACGTCCTGACTTTC.

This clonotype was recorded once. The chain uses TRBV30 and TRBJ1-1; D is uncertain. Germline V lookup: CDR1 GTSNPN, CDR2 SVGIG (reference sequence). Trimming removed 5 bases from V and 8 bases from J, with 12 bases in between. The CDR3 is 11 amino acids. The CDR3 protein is CAWRDVLEAFF. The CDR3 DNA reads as TGTGCCTGGCGCGACGTCCTCGAAGCTTTCTTT. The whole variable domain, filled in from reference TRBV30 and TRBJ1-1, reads SQTIHQWPATLVQPVGSPLSLECTVEGTSNPNLYWYRQAAGRGLQLLFYSVGIGQISSEVPQNLSASRPQDRQFILSSKKLLLSDSGFYLCAWRDVLEAFFGQGTRLTVV.

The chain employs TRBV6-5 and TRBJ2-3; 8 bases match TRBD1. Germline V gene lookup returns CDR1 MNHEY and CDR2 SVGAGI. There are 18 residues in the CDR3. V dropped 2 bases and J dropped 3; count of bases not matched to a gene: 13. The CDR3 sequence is CASSYVRQGPSRTDTQYF. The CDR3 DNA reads TGTGCCAGCAGTTACGTTCGACAGGGGCCTTCGAGGACAGATACGCAGTATTTT.

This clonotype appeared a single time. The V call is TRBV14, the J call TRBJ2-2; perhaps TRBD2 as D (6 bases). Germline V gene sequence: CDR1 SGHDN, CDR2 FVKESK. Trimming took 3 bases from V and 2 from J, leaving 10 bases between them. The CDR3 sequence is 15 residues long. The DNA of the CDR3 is TGTGCCAGCAGCCATCGGGGGTTTAACACCGGGGAGCTGTTTTTT. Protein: CASSHRGFNTGELFF.

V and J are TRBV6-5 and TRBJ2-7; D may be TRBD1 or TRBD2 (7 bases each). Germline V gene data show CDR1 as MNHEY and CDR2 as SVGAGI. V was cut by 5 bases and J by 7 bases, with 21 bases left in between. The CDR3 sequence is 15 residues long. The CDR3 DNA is TGTGCCAGCAGTCCGCGGGAGACAGGGATATGGGAGCAGTACTTC. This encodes CASSPRETGIWEQYF.

The CDR3: CASSAQGNTQYF. In DNA, the CDR3 is TGTGCCAGCAGTGCCCAGGGGAATACGCAGTATTTT. This rearrangement joins TRBV2 to TRBJ2-3; tentatively, D is TRBD1 (6 bases). V lost 4 bases, J lost 7 bases, and 9 bases lay in between. From germline, CDR1 is SNHLY and CDR2 FYNNEI. The CDR3 extends over 12 amino acids.

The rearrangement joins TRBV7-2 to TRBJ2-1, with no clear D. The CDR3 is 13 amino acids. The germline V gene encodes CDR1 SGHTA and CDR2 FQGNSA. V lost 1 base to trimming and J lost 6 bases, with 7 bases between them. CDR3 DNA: TGTGCCAGCAGCTTAGAGTTGGTCAATGAGCAGTTCTTC. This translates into CASSLELVNEQFF.

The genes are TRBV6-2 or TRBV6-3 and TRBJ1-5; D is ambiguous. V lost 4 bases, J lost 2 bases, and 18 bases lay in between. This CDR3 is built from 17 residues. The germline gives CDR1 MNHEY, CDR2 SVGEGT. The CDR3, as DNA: TGTGCCAGCAGTTCCATCGGAGTGCGAGAGGGCAATCAGCCCCAGCATTTT. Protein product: CASSSIGVREGNQPQHF.

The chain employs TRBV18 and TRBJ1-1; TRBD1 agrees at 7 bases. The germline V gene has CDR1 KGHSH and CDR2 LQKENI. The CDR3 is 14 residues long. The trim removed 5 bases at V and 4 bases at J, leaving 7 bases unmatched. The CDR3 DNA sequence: TGTGCCAGCTCAGTACAGGGGTGGGGCACTGAAGCTTTCTTT. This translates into CASSVQGWGTEAFF.

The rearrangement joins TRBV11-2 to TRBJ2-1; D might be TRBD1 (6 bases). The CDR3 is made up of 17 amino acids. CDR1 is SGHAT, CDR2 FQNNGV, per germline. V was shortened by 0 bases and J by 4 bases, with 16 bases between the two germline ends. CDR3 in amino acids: CASSLDAGAGRYNEQFF. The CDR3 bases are TGTGCCAGCAGCTTAGACGCAGGGGCTGGTCGGTACAATGAGCAGTTCTTC.

The CDR3 region is CASGTGAGYGYTF. DNA of the CDR3: TGTGCCAGCGGGACAGGGGCGGGCTATGGCTACACCTTC. This chain links TRBV12-3 or TRBV12-4 with TRBJ1-2, with 10 bases aligning to TRBD1. The CDR3 covers 13 residues. J was trimmed by 4 bases and V by 8 bases; bases with no gene match: 4.

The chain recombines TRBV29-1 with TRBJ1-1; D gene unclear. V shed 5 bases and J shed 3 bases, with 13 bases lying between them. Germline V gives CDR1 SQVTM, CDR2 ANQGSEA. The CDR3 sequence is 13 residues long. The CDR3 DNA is TGCAGCGTTTGGAGTTTGTCTGACACTGAAGCTTTCTTT. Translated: CSVWSLSDTEAFF.

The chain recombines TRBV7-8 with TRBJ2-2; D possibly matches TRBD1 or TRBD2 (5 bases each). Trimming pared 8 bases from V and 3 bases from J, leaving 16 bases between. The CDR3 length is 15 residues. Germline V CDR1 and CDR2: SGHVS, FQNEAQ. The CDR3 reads CASRGTGPHTGELFF. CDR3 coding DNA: TGTGCCAGCCGGGGTACAGGACCTCACACCGGGGAGCTGTTTTTT.

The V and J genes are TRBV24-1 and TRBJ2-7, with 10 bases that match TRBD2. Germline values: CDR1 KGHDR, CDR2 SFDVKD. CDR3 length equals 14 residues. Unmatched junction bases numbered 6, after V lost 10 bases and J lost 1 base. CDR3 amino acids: CATAPSGGSYEQYF. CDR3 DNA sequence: TGTGCCACAGCGCCTAGCGGGGGATCCTACGAGCAGTACTTC.

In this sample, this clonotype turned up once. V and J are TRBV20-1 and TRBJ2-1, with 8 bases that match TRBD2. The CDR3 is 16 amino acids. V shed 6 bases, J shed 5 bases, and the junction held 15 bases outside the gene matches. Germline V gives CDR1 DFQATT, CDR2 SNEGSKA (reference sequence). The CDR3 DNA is TGCAGTGCGAGAACTAGCGGAAGGTCAGGGCACAATGAGCAGTTCTTC. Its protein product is CSARTSGRSGHNEQFF.

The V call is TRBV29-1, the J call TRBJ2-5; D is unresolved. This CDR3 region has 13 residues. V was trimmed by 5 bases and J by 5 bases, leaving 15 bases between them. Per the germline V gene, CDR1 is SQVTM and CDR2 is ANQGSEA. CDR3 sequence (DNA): TGCAGCGTTATGGGCCCCGCGGATGAGACCCAGTACTTC. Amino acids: CSVMGPADETQYF.

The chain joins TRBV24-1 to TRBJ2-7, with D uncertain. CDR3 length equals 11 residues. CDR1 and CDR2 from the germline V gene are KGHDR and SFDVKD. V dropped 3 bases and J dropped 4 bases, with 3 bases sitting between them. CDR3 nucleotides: TGTGCCACCAGTGATGAGTACGAGCAGTACTTC. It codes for CATSDEYEQYF.

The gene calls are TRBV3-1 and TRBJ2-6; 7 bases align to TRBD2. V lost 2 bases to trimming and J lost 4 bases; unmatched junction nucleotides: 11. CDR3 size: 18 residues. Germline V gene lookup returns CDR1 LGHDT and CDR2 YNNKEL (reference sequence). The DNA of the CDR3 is TGTGCCAGCAGCCAAAAACAATCACTAGCGCGCGGGGCCAACGTCCTGACTTTC. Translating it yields CASSQKQSLARGANVLTF.

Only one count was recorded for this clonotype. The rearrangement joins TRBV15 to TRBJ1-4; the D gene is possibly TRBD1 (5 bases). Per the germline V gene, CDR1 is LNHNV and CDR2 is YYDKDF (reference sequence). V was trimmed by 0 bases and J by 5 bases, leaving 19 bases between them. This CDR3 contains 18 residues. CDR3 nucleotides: TGTGCCACCAGCAGAGATCGGTGGCCGGGGCAGGAAAATGAAAAACTGTTTTTT. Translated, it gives CATSRDRWPGQENEKLFF. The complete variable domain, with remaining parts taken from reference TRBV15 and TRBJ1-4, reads DAMVIQNPRYQVTQFGKPVTLSCSQTLNHNVMYWYQQKSSQAPKLLFHYYDKDFNNEADTPDNFQSRRPNTSFCFLDIRSPGLGDTAMYLCATSRDRWPGQENEKLFFGSGTQLSVL.

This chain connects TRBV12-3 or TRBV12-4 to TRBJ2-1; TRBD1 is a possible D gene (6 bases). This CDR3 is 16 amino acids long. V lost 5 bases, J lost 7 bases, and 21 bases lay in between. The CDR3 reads CASSPRGNIGDNEQFF. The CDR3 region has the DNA TGTGCCAGCAGTCCTAGGGGGAATATTGGAGATAATGAGCAGTTCTTC.

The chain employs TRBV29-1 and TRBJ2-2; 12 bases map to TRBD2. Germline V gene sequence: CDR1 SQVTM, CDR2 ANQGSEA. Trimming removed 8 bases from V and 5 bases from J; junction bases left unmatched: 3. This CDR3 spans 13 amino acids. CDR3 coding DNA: TGCAGCATCACTAGCGGGGGGACCGGGGAGCTGTTTTTT. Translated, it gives CSITSGGTGELFF.

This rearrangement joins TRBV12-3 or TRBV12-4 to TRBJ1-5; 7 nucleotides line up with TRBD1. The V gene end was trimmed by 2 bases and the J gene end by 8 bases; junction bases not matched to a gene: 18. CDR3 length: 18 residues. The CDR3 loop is CASSLKLQDRMGVKPQHF. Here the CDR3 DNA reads TGTGCCAGCAGTTTAAAACTTCAGGACAGGATGGGGGTAAAGCCCCAGCATTTT.

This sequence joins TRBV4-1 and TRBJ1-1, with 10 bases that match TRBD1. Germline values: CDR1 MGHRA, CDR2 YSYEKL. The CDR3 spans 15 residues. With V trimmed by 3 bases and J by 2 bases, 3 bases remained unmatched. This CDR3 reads CASSHPTGGNTEAFF. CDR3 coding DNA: TGCGCCAGCAGCCATCCGACAGGGGGCAACACTGAAGCTTTCTTT.

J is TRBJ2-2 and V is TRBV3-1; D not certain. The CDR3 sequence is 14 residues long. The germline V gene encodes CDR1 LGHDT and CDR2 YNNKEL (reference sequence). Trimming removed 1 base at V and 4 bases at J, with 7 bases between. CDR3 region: CASSQVLTTGELFF. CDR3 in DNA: TGTGCCAGCAGCCAAGTGCTCACCACCGGGGAGCTGTTTTTT.